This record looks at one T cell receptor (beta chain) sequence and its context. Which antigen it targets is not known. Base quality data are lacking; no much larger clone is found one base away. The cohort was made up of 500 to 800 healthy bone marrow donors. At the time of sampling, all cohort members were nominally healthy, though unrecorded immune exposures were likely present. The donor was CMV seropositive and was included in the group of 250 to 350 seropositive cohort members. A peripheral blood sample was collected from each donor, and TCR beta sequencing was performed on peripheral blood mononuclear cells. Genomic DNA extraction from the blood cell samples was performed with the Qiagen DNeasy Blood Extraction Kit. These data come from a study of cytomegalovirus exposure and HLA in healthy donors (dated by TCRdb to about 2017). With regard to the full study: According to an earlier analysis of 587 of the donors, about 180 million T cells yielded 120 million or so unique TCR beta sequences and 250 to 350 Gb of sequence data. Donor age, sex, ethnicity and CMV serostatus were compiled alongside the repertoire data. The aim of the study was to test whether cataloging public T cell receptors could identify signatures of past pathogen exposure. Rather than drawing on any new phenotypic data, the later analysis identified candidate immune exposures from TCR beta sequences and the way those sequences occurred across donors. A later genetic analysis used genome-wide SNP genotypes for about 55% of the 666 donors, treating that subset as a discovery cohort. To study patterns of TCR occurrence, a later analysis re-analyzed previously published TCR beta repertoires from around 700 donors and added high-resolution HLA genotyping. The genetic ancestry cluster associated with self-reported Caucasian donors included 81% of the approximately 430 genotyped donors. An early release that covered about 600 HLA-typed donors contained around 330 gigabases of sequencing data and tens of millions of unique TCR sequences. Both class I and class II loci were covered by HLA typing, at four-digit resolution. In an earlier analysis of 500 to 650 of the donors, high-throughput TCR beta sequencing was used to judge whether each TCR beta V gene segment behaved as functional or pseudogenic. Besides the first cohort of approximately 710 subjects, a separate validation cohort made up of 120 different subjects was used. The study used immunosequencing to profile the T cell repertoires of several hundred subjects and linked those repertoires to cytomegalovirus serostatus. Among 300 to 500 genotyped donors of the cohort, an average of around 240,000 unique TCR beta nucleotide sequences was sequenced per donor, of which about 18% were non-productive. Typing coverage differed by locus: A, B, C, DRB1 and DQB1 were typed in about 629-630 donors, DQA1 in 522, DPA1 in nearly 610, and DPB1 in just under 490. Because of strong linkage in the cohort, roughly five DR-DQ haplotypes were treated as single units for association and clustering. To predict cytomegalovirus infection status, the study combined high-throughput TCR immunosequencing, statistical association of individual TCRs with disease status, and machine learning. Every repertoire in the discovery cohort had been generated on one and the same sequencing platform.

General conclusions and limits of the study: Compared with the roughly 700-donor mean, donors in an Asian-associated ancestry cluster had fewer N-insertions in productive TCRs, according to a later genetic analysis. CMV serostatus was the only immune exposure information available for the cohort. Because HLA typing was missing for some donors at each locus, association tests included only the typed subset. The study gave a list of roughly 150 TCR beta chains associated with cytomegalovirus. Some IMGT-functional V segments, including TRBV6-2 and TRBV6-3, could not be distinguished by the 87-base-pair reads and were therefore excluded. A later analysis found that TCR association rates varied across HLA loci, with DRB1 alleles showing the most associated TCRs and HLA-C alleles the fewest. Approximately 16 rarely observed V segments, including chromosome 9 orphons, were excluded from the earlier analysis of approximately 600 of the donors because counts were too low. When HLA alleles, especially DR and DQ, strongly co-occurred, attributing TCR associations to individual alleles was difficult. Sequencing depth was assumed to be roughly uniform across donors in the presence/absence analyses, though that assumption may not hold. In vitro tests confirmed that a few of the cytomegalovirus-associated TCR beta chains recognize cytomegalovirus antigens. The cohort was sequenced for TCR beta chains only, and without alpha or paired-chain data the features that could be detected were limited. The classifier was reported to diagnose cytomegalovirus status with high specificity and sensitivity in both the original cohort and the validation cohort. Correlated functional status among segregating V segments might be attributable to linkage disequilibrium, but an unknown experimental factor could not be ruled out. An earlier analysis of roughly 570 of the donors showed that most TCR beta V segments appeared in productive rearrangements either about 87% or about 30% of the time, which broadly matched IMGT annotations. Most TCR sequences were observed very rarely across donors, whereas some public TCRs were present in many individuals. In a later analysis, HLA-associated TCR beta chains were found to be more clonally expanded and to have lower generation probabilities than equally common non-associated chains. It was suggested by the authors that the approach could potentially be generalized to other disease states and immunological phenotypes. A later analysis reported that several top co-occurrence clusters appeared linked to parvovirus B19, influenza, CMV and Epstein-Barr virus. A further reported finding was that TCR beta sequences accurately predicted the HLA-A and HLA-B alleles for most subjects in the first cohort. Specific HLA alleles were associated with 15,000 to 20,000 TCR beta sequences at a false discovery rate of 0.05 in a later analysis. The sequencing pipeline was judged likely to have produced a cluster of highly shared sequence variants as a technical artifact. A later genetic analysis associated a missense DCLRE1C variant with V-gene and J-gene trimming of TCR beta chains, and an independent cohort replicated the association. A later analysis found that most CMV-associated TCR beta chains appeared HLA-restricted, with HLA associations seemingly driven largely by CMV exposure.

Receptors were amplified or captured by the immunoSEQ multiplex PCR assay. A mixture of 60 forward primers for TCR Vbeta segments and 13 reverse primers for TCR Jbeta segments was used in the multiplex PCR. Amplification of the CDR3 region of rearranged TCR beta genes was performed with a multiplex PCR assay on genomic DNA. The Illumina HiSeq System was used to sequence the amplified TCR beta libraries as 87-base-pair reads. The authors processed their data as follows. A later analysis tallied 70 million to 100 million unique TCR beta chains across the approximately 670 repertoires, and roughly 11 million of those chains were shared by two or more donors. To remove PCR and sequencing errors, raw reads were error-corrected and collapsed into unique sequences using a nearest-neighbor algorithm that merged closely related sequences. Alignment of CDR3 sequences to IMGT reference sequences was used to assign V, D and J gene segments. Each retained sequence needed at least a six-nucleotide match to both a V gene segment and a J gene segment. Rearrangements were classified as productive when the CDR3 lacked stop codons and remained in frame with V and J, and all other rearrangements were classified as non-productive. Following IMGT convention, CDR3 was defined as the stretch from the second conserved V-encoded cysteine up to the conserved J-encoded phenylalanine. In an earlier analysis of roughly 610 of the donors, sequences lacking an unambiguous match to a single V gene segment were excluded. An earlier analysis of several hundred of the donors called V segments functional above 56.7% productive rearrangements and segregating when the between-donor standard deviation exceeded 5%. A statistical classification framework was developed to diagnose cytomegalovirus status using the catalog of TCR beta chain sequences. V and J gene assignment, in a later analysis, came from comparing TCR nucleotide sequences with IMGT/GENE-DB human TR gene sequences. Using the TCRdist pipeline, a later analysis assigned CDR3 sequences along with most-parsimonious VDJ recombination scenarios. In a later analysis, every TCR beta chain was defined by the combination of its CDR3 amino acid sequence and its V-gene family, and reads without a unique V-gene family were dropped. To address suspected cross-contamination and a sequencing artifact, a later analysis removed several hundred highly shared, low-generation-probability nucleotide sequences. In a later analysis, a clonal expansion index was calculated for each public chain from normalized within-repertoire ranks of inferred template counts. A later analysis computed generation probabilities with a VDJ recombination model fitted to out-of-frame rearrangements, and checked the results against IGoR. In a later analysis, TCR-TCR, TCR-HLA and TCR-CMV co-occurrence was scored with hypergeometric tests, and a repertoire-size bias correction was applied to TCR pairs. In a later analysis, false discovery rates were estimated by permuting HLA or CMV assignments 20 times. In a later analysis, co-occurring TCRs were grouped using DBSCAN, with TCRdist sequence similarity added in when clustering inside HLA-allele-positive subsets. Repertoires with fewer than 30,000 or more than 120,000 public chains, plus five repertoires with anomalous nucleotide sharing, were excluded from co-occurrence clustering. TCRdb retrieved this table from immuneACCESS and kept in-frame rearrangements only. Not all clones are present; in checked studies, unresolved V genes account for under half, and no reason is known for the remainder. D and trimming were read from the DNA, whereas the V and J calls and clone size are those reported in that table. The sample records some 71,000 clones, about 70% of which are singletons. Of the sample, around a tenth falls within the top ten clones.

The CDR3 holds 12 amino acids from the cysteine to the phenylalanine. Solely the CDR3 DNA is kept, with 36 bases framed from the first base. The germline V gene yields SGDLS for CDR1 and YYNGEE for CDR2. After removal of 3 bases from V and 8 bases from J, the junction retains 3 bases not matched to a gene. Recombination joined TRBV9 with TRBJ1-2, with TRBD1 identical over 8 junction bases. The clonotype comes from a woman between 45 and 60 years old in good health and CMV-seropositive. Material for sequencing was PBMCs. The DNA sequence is TGTGCCAGCAGCGGAGACAGGGGAGGCTACACCTTC. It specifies CASSGDRGGYTF. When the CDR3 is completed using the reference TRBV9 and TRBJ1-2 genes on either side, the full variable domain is DSGVTQTPKHLITATGQRVTLRCSPRSGDLSVYWYQQSLDQGLQFLIQYYNGEERAKGNILERFSAQQFPDLHSELNLSSLELGDSALYFCASSGDRGGYTFGSGTRLTVV.